This entry lists 13 T cell receptor beta chains sequenced from one sample in a study of radiotherapy plus CTLA-4 blockade in lung cancer. Sequencing used immunoSEQ multiplex PCR; TCRdb keeps in-frame clones, though not all of them. The sample carries approximately 82,000 clones, about 83% recorded once. The sequencing used peripheral blood, collected from a patient treated with radiotherapy plus ipilimumab. The receptors stem from a human donor with non-small cell lung cancer that progressed on radiotherapy plus ipilimumab.

The CDR3 sequence: CASSPSSGGGYGYTF. CDR3 DNA: TGTGCCAGCTCACCAAGTTCAGGGGGCGGCTATGGCTACACCTTC. The chain joins TRBV18 to TRBJ1-2; TRBD1 matches 8 bases. V lost 2 bases, J lost 4 bases, and 6 bases stayed unmatched. CDR1 is KGHSH and CDR2 is LQKENI in the germline V gene. The CDR3 extends over 15 amino acids.

The rearrangement joins TRBV5-1 to TRBJ1-1; D not certain. V lost 2 bases to trimming and J lost 0 bases, with 8 bases between them. Germline V gene data show CDR1 as SGHRS and CDR2 as YFSETQ. There are 14 residues in the CDR3. The CDR3 reads CASSFATLNTEAFF. The DNA of the CDR3 is TGCGCCAGCAGCTTCGCCACCTTGAACACTGAAGCTTTCTTT.

This clone was counted a few times. The chain combines TRBV19 with TRBJ1-1; D ambiguous. The CDR3 runs 15 residues. Per the germline V gene, CDR1 is LNHDA and CDR2 is SQIVND (reference sequence). V was clipped by 3 bases and J by 1 base, with 12 bases between them. Here the CDR3 reads CASSILGTENTEAFF. DNA of the CDR3: TGTGCCAGTAGTATTCTGGGCACCGAGAACACTGAAGCTTTCTTT.

The chain employs TRBV6-5 and TRBJ2-7; D unclear. From germline, CDR1 is MNHEY and CDR2 SVGAGI. V was pared by 6 bases and J by 2 bases, with 8 bases between. CDR3 size: 12 residues. CDR3 in DNA: TGTGCCAGCAGGCGGACGGCCTACGAGCAGTACTTC. Its translation: CASRRTAYEQYF.

J is TRBJ2-5 and V is TRBV18; 8 bases map to TRBD1. V lost 3 bases and J lost 3; bases outside the gene matches: 6. The length of the CDR3 is 15 residues. Germline CDR1 and CDR2: KGHSH and LQKENI. The CDR3 loop is CASSPPGQAKETQYF. The CDR3 DNA reads TGTGCCAGCTCACCCCCGGGACAGGCAAAAGAGACCCAGTACTTC.

The rearrangement joins TRBV19 to TRBJ1-2; a possible D gene is TRBD1 (5 bases). V was pared by 6 bases and J by 4 bases, with 15 bases between. The CDR3 length is 14 residues. CDR1 is LNHDA and CDR2 is SQIVND in the germline V gene (reference sequence). CDR3 protein: CASRETVNSYGYTF. In DNA form, the CDR3 reads TGTGCCAGTAGGGAGACAGTCAATTCCTATGGCTACACCTTC.

This clone has a single count. The CDR3, as DNA: TGTGCCAGTAGTATCGAGCTTTTCTCTGGAAACACCATATATTTT. The encoded protein is CASSIELFSGNTIYF. The V gene is TRBV19, the J gene TRBJ1-3; D gene unclear. This CDR3 has 15 amino acids. V shed 3 bases and J shed 0 bases, with 9 bases lying between them. Germline-derived CDR1 and CDR2 are LNHDA and SQIVND (reference sequence).

This CDR3 is CASSLAAGQGNTIYF. The CDR3 DNA reads TGCGCCAGCAGCTTGGCCGCGGGACAGGGGAACACCATATATTTT. The chain employs TRBV5-1 and TRBJ1-3; 10 bases match TRBD1. Germline loops: CDR1 SGHRS, CDR2 YFSETQ. V gave up 0 bases and J gave up 7 bases; unmatched junction bases: 4. This CDR3 is 15 amino acids long.

This clone was seen once. J is TRBJ1-6 and V is TRBV5-6; a possible D gene is TRBD1 (6 bases). Looked up from germline, CDR1 is SGHDT and CDR2 is YYEEEE. The ends were cut back, 1 base at V and 8 bases at J, with 16 bases in the middle. The CDR3 contains 16 residues. The DNA for the CDR3 is TGTGCCAGCAGCTTGAACCCCGGGACAACTGATTCACCCCTCCACTTT. Its protein is CASSLNPGTTDSPLHF.

The V gene is TRBV30, the J gene TRBJ1-2; D remains ambiguous. There are 16 residues in the CDR3. The germline CDR1 and CDR2 sequences are GTSNPN and SVGIG (reference sequence). The V and J ends lost 4 bases and 5 bases respectively, with 23 bases between them. Here the CDR3 reads CAWTPPQRGLGYGYTF. CDR3 nucleotides: TGTGCCTGGACTCCTCCTCAACGGGGTTTAGGGTATGGCTACACCTTC.

The chain is built from TRBV10-1 and TRBJ2-6, with 9 bases matching TRBD1. With V trimmed by 3 bases and J by 0 bases, 6 bases remained unmatched. CDR3 length: 18 amino acids. The germline gives CDR1 WNHNN, CDR2 SYGVQD (reference sequence). The CDR3 spells CASSDGTGTYSGANVLTF. The CDR3 DNA reads as TGCGCCAGCAGTGATGGGACAGGGACCTACTCTGGGGCCAACGTCCTGACTTTC.

The gene calls are TRBV5-1 and TRBJ1-1, with D unresolved. This CDR3 region has 13 residues. The germline CDR1 and CDR2 sequences are SGHRS and YFSETQ. V shed 0 bases and J shed 1 base, with 4 bases lying between them. In DNA form, the CDR3 reads TGCGCCAGCAGCTTGGGCTCGAACACTGAAGCTTTCTTT. It translates to CASSLGSNTEAFF. Based on the CDR3 plus reference TRBV5-1 and TRBJ1-1, the full variable domain is KAGVTQTPRYLIKTRGQQVTLSCSPISGHRSVSWYQQTPGQGLQFLFEYFSETQRNKGNFPGRFSGRQFSNSRSEMNVSTLELGDSALYLCASSLGSNTEAFFGQGTRLTVV.

The chain employs TRBV25-1 and TRBJ1-2, with 8 bases aligning to TRBD1. V shed 5 bases, J shed 9 bases, and the junction held 14 bases outside the gene matches. CDR1 MGHDK and CDR2 SYGVNS come from the germline V gene. The CDR3 covers 15 residues. This CDR3 is CASSFRDRWMRSYTF. For the CDR3, the DNA is TGTGCCAGCAGTTTCCGGGACAGGTGGATGCGTAGCTACACCTTC.